The 30 T cell receptor beta chains below were found in one sample sequenced in a study of identical twins. TCRdb used MiXCR to reprocess the 5' RACE reads, holding one entry per CDR3 protein. The sample holds about 450,000 distinct CDR3 sequences, under 20% seen once. What was sequenced was naive T cells sorted from blood. Source of these receptors: a man aged 45-65 years in good health.

The V call is TRBV11-2, the J call TRBJ2-3; D is unresolved. Trimming stripped 8 bases from V and 0 bases from J, with 3 bases between. Per the germline V gene, CDR1 is SGHAT and CDR2 is FQNNGV. CDR3 length: 11 residues. The CDR3 nucleotides read TGTGCCAGCCATAGCACAGATACGCAGTATTTT. This gives the protein CASHSTDTQYF.

This chain links TRBV20-1 with TRBJ2-4, with 9 bases fitting TRBD2. CDR1 and CDR2 (germline): DFQATT, SNEGSKA (reference sequence). The CDR3 loop spans 13 amino acids. Trimming took 6 bases from V and 9 from J; bases not matched to a gene: 9. CDR3 DNA sequence: TGCAGTGCGAGACTAGCGGCGGGGGTCATTCAGTACTTC. Protein sequence: CSARLAAGVIQYF.

The chain recombines TRBV14 with TRBJ2-1; 8 bases line up with TRBD2. Trimming cost V 4 bases and J 2 bases; bases outside gene matches: 4. Germline V gene data show CDR1 as SGHDN and CDR2 as FVKESK. The CDR3 contains 15 residues. CDR3 region: CASSPREGPYNEQFF. CDR3 coding DNA: TGTGCCAGCAGCCCACGGGAGGGCCCCTACAATGAGCAGTTCTTC.

The gene calls are TRBV12-3 or TRBV12-4 and TRBJ1-1, with D perhaps matching TRBD1 (6 bases). There are 15 residues in the CDR3. V was pared by 2 bases and J by 5 bases, with 15 bases between. The CDR3: CASSLKAGAWTEAFF. The DNA for the CDR3 is TGTGCCAGCAGTTTAAAGGCAGGGGCTTGGACTGAAGCTTTCTTT.

This clonotype showed up just a few times. This chain connects TRBV4-3 to TRBJ2-5, with D perhaps TRBD1 or TRBD2 (7 bases each). V lost 0 bases, J lost 5 bases, and 16 bases lay in between. The CDR3 loop spans 16 amino acids. Looked up from germline, CDR1 is LGHNA and CDR2 is YSLEER. In DNA form, the CDR3 reads TGCGCCAGCAGCCAAGATTTATTCCAGGGGGGGGAGACCCAGTACTTC. Translated: CASSQDLFQGGETQYF.

This clonotype was counted a few times. The rearrangement links TRBV3-1 to TRBJ2-7; weak D call: TRBD2 (6 bases). CDR3 length: 15 residues. Germline CDR1 LGHDT, CDR2 YNNKEL (reference sequence). Trimming left V 0 bases short and J 9 bases short, with 18 bases between. CDR3 coding DNA: TGTGCCAGCAGCCAAGATGGCGCGCTCATACTAGCGCAGTACTTC. Translating gives CASSQDGALILAQYF.

This clonotype appeared many times. The rearrangement uses TRBV11-1 and TRBJ1-6; weak D call: TRBD1 (5 bases). This CDR3 has 18 residues. Trimming stripped 1 base from V and 0 bases from J, with 13 bases between. Germline CDR1 and CDR2: SGHAT and FQDESV (reference sequence). The CDR3 spells CASSLEQGPGSYNSPLHF. The CDR3 bases are TGTGCCAGCAGCTTAGAGCAGGGCCCGGGCTCCTATAATTCACCCCTCCACTTT. Together with reference TRBV11-1 and TRBJ1-6, the CDR3 gives the full variable domain: EAEVAQSPRYKITEKSQAVAFWCDPISGHATLYWYRQILGQGPELLVQFQDESVVDDSQLPKDRFSAERLKGVDSTLKIQPAELGDSAMYLCASSLEQGPGSYNSPLHFGNGTRLTVT.

The chain combines TRBV10-3 with TRBJ2-7; 8 bases match TRBD1. The CDR3 is made up of 13 amino acids. Germline V CDR1 and CDR2: ENHRY, SYGVKD. V lost 6 bases, J lost 3 bases, and 4 bases stayed unmatched. CDR3 sequence: CAISTGGIYEQYF. CDR3 nucleotides: TGTGCCATCAGCACAGGGGGAATCTACGAGCAGTACTTC.

This clonotype was seen repeatedly, ten times or more. This sequence joins TRBV20-1 and TRBJ1-5, with a tentative D call TRBD1 (5 bases). Germline CDR1 and CDR2: DFQATT and SNEGSKA (reference sequence). V was trimmed by 4 bases and J by 4 bases, leaving 8 bases between them. CDR3 size: 12 residues. CDR3 loop: CSAIRQNQPQHF. CDR3 in DNA: TGCAGTGCTATCCGACAGAATCAGCCCCAGCATTTT.

This chain uses TRBV7-2 with TRBJ1-1, with D unresolved. CDR1 is SGHTA, CDR2 FQGNSA, per germline. V shed 7 bases and J shed 1 base, with 19 bases lying between them. This CDR3 is 16 amino acids long. For the CDR3, the DNA is TGTGCCAGCACATCGGCGACCCGGACGGGGAACACTGAAGCTTTCTTT. Protein sequence: CASTSATRTGNTEAFF.

This chain links TRBV7-2 with TRBJ2-1; 7 bases fit TRBD1. The CDR3 is 14 amino acids. Germline CDR1 reads SGHTA; CDR2 reads FQGNSA. V was clipped by 4 bases and J by 4 bases; unmatched bases: 4. The CDR3 bases are TGTGCCAGCAGCTCCGGGACAGAATACAATGAGCAGTTCTTC. Amino acid sequence: CASSSGTEYNEQFF.

This clonotype was counted a few times. The gene calls are TRBV4-2 and TRBJ1-1; D is ambiguous. The CDR3 has 16 amino acids. Trimming took off 0 bases at V and 0 bases at J, with 11 bases between the two ends. Germline loops: CDR1 LGHNA, CDR2 YNFKEQ. The CDR3 DNA reads as TGTGCCAGCAGCCAAGATCGGGCAGTGCTGAACACTGAAGCTTTCTTT. It yields the protein CASSQDRAVLNTEAFF.

This clonotype was observed a handful of times. The chain combines TRBV28 with TRBJ1-1, with D perhaps TRBD1 (5 bases). V was trimmed by 3 bases and J by 5 bases, leaving 16 bases between them. The CDR3 length is 15 residues. The germline gives CDR1 MDHEN, CDR2 SYDVKM. CDR3 sequence reads: CASSFSGRGGTEAFF. CDR3 nucleotide sequence: TGTGCCAGCAGTTTCTCAGGGCGCGGGGGGACTGAAGCTTTCTTT.

This clonotype turned up a few times. CDR3 residues: CASNRQGPSPEAFF. In DNA, the CDR3 is TGTGCCAGCAATCGACAGGGGCCGTCTCCTGAAGCTTTCTTT. V is TRBV12-3 or TRBV12-4 and J is TRBJ1-1; 8 nucleotides line up with TRBD1. Trimming took 7 bases from V and 6 from J; bases not matched to a gene: 10. CDR3 length: 14 amino acids.

This clonotype was counted between two and nine times. This sequence joins TRBV5-6 and TRBJ1-4; no reliable D call. Trimming removed 3 bases from V and 6 bases from J, with 12 bases in between. The CDR3 sequence is 14 residues long. In germline, CDR1 is SGHDT, CDR2 YYEEEE. The chain's CDR3 is CASSSKAGDEKLFF. CDR3 nucleotides: TGTGCCAGCAGCTCTAAGGCAGGTGATGAAAAACTGTTTTTT.

The chain employs TRBV4-1 and TRBJ1-2; 12 positions agree with TRBD1. J gave up 7 bases and V 7 bases, and 7 bases lay outside the gene matches. The germline V gene has CDR1 MGHRA and CDR2 YSYEKL. This CDR3 spans 14 amino acids. The CDR3 spells CASTMGQGAGGYTF. CDR3 in DNA: TGCGCCAGCACAATGGGACAGGGGGCAGGTGGCTACACCTTC.

This chain's CDR3 is CASSYNTYNEQFF. The DNA of the CDR3 is TGTGCCAGCAGTTATAACACATACAATGAGCAGTTCTTC. The genes are TRBV6-2 or TRBV6-3 and TRBJ2-1; D is uncertain. CDR3 length: 13 residues. V lost 3 bases, J lost 4 bases, and 7 bases lay in between. The V gene's germline CDR1 is MNHEY and CDR2 SVGEGT.

The V gene is TRBV12-3 or TRBV12-4, the J gene TRBJ1-1, with TRBD1 as a possible D gene (6 bases). Trimming stripped 5 bases from V and 1 base from J, with 11 bases between. The CDR3 length is 14 residues. CDR3 bases: TGTGCCAGCAGTCAGACAGGACGGAACACTGAAGCTTTCTTT. Protein: CASSQTGRNTEAFF.

At least ten counts were recorded for this clonotype. V is TRBV6-5 and J is TRBJ1-2; D is possibly TRBD1 (5 bases). There are 13 residues in the CDR3. V lost 4 bases and J lost 2, with 8 bases in between. The germline CDR1 and CDR2 sequences are MNHEY and SVGAGI. The CDR3 nucleotides are TGTGCCAGCAGTTTCCGACAGAACTATGGCTACACCTTC. Translation: CASSFRQNYGYTF.

V and J are TRBV29-1 and TRBJ1-2; D ambiguous. Trimming removed 0 bases at V and 4 bases at J, with 3 bases between. The length of the CDR3 is 11 residues. Germline V CDR1 and CDR2: SQVTM, ANQGSEA. The CDR3 DNA reads as TGCAGCGTTGAAGACCTCTATGGCTACACCTTC. This encodes CSVEDLYGYTF. The full variable domain, completed using reference TRBV29-1 and TRBJ1-2, is SAVISQKPSRDICQRGTSLTIQCQVDSQVTMMFWYRQQPGQSLTLIATANQGSEATYESGFVIDKFPISRPNLTFSTLTVSNMSPEDSSIYLCSVEDLYGYTFGSGTRLTVV.

This clonotype showed up just a few times. The rearrangement links TRBV18 to TRBJ2-7; TRBD1 matches at 8 bases. This CDR3 is 17 amino acids long. Germline loops: CDR1 KGHSH, CDR2 LQKENI. V lost 1 base, J lost 0 bases, and 8 bases stayed unmatched. The CDR3, as DNA: TGTGCCAGCTCACCACGGACAGGGTCCCTGAGCTCCTACGAGCAGTACTTC. Translating it yields CASSPRTGSLSSYEQYF.

The V and J genes are TRBV7-9 and TRBJ2-1; 9 nucleotides match TRBD1. The J segment lost 3 bases and the V segment lost 4 bases, leaving 4 bases of the junction unmatched. Germline V lookup: CDR1 SEHNR, CDR2 FQNEAQ (reference sequence). The CDR3 sequence is 15 residues long. This CDR3 reads CASSYGQGIYNEQFF. DNA for the CDR3: TGTGCCAGCAGCTACGGACAGGGGATCTACAATGAGCAGTTCTTC.

As concerns this clonotype: At one end the junction does not follow the germline gene, possibly because of a read error. This rearrangement joins TRBV5-4 to TRBJ2-3; 8 positions match TRBD2. Germline lookup yields CDR1 SGHNT and CDR2 YYREEE (reference sequence). The CDR3 covers 12 residues. The CDR3 region has the DNA TGTGCCAGCAGCTTGCCGGGACTAGATCCTTTTTTT. This translates into CASSLPGLDPFF.

This clonotype was counted between two and nine times. This sequence joins TRBV6-1 and TRBJ2-7; 7 bases are a match to TRBD1. This CDR3 has 15 residues. The V and J ends lost 7 bases and 3 bases, in that order; junction bases with no gene match: 12. The germline gives CDR1 MNHNS, CDR2 SASEGT. The CDR3: CASTALTGFNYEQYF. The CDR3 DNA reads as TGTGCCAGCACCGCTCTGACAGGGTTCAACTACGAGCAGTACTTC.

This chain joins TRBV20-1 and TRBJ2-2; 9 nucleotides align to TRBD2. V was clipped by 0 bases and J by 4 bases; unmatched bases: 6. The CDR3 is made up of 16 amino acids. Germline V CDR1 and CDR2: DFQATT, SNEGSKA (reference sequence). The CDR3 sequence: CSARDWSGRSTGELFF. The CDR3 region has the DNA TGCAGTGCTAGAGATTGGAGCGGGAGGTCCACCGGGGAGCTGTTTTTT.

The table lists this clonotype with many counts. The CDR3 loop is CAITRQLNTEAFF. For the CDR3, the DNA is TGTGCCATCACCCGACAGCTGAACACTGAAGCTTTCTTT. This chain joins TRBV10-3 and TRBJ1-1; D is perhaps TRBD1 (5 bases). CDR1 is ENHRY and CDR2 is SYGVKD in the germline V gene. V was shortened by 7 bases and J by 0 bases, with 9 bases between the two germline ends. The CDR3 spans 13 residues.

This chain joins TRBV6-1 and TRBJ2-1; 11 nucleotides align to TRBD2. V shed 4 bases, J shed 4 bases, and the junction held 3 bases outside the gene matches. The CDR3 is made up of 15 amino acids. Germline CDR1 and CDR2: MNHNS and SASEGT. The CDR3 DNA is TGTGCCAGCAGTGGTAGCGGGAGGGCGTACAATGAGCAGTTCTTC. It codes for CASSGSGRAYNEQFF.

This clonotype has ten or more counts. The chain has TRBV5-1 and TRBJ1-1; the match to TRBD1 covers 7 bases. The J segment lost 11 bases and the V segment lost 0 bases, leaving 7 bases of the junction unmatched. CDR1 SGHRS and CDR2 YFSETQ come from the germline V gene. The CDR3 loop spans 13 amino acids. The CDR3 DNA reads as TGCGCCAGCAGCTTGGTCCAGGGGGACTGGGCTTTCTTT. This codes for CASSLVQGDWAFF.

In its sample, this clonotype was seen a few times. This rearrangement joins TRBV13 to TRBJ2-5; tentatively, D is TRBD1 or TRBD2 (5 bases each). Germline CDR1 is PRHDT and CDR2 is FYEKMQ (reference sequence). This CDR3 has 17 amino acids. Trimming removed 5 bases at V and 0 bases at J, with 19 bases between. DNA for the CDR3: TGTGCCAGCAGCGCCCGCTCCGGGACGCCGGACCAAGAGACCCAGTACTTC. It specifies CASSARSGTPDQETQYF.

The chain carries TRBV4-3 and TRBJ2-1, with 9 bases matching TRBD2. V was pared by 1 base and J by 7 bases, with 11 bases of the junction left unmatched. Germline lookup yields CDR1 LGHNA and CDR2 YSLEER. The CDR3 length is 17 residues. CDR3 protein: CASSQAWAGGSWNEQFF. CDR3 DNA: TGCGCCAGCAGCCAAGCCTGGGCGGGGGGGTCGTGGAATGAGCAGTTCTTC.